These T cell receptor beta chains were read from a single sample in a study of somatic mutations in cytotoxic T cells in rheumatoid arthritis. Clones were read by immunoSEQ multiplex PCR, and TCRdb kept only the in-frame ones, dropping some. This table holds about 15,000 clones, 65% to 80% found once. The specimen sequenced was CD8+ T cells sorted from blood. These receptor sequences come from an adult with rheumatoid arthritis. Both conserved end residues are part of each CDR3. A D gene is named only where the DNA matches it firmly. The listing skips clone size in some rows; elsewhere it reads once, few, many or a size class.

v_gene: TRBV4-3; abundance: .; j_gene: TRBJ2-2; d_gene: .; CDR3aa: CASSQHLNGGELFF; CDR3nt: TGCGCCAGCAGCCAACACCTTAACGGGGGGGAGCTGTTTTTT
v_gene: TRBV5-4; abundance: .; j_gene: TRBJ2-1; d_gene: .; CDR3aa: CASSLGRGASYNEQFF; CDR3nt: TGTGCCAGCAGCTTGGGTAGGGGGGCATCCTACAATGAGCAGTTCTTC
v_gene: TRBV5-4; abundance: few; j_gene: TRBJ2-7; d_gene: .; CDR3aa: CASSLDLSDSYEQYF; CDR3nt: TGTGCCAGCAGCTTGGACCTTTCGGACTCCTACGAGCAGTACTTC
v_gene: TRBV25-1; abundance: .; j_gene: TRBJ2-6; d_gene: .; CDR3aa: CASSQPGSANVLTF; CDR3nt: TGTGCCAGCAGTCAACCGGGATCGGCCAACGTCCTGACTTTC
v_gene: TRBV27; abundance: .; j_gene: TRBJ1-1; d_gene: .; CDR3aa: CASSLLGTEAFF; CDR3nt: TGTGCCAGCAGTCTCCTTGGGACTGAAGCTTTCTTT
v_gene: TRBV5-6; abundance: .; j_gene: TRBJ2-7; d_gene: TRBD1; CDR3aa: CASSLIMGQGSEQYF; CDR3nt: TGTGCCAGCAGCTTGATAATGGGACAGGGATCCGAGCAGTACTTC
v_gene: TRBV4-1; abundance: .; j_gene: TRBJ2-7; d_gene: TRBD1; CDR3aa: CASSHPPGTAYEQYF; CDR3nt: TGCGCCAGCAGCCATCCCCCAGGGACAGCCTACGAGCAGTACTTC
v_gene: TRBV5-1; abundance: .; j_gene: TRBJ2-3; d_gene: .; CDR3aa: CASSFTESSTDTQYF; CDR3nt: TGCGCCAGCAGCTTTACAGAGTCGAGCACAGATACGCAGTATTTT
v_gene: TRBV2; abundance: few; j_gene: TRBJ2-1; d_gene: .; CDR3aa: CASRDSSYNEQFF; CDR3nt: TGTGCCAGCAGGGACAGTTCTTACAATGAGCAGTTCTTC
v_gene: TRBV5-1; abundance: once; j_gene: TRBJ2-1; d_gene: TRBD2; CDR3aa: CASSLSPSGGNEQFF; CDR3nt: TGCGCCAGCAGCTTGTCGCCTAGCGGGGGCAATGAGCAGTTCTTC
v_gene: TRBV6-5; abundance: .; j_gene: TRBJ2-5; d_gene: TRBD2; CDR3aa: CASSYAGGRETQYF; CDR3nt: TGTGCCAGCAGTTACGCGGGGGGTCGAGAGACCCAGTACTTC
v_gene: TRBV19; abundance: .; j_gene: TRBJ1-1; d_gene: .; CDR3aa: CASSMTPGAEAFF; CDR3nt: TGTGCCAGTAGTATGACCCCCGGGGCTGAAGCTTTCTTT
v_gene: TRBV19; abundance: .; j_gene: TRBJ1-2; d_gene: TRBD1; CDR3aa: CASSMGQGLQGYTF; CDR3nt: TGTGCCAGTAGTATGGGACAGGGACTGCAGGGCTACACCTTC
v_gene: TRBV19; abundance: once; j_gene: TRBJ1-5; d_gene: .; CDR3aa: CASSPWSGSNQPQHF; CDR3nt: TGTGCCAGTAGTCCGTGGTCGGGGAGCAATCAGCCCCAGCATTTT
v_gene: TRBV19; abundance: .; j_gene: TRBJ2-7; d_gene: TRBD1; CDR3aa: CASTGDTVYEQYF; CDR3nt: TGTGCCTCAACAGGGGACACAGTCTACGAGCAGTACTTC
v_gene: TRBV28; abundance: .; j_gene: TRBJ1-2; d_gene: .; CDR3aa: CASSLHINYGYTF; CDR3nt: TGTGCCAGCAGTCTACATATTAACTATGGCTACACCTTC
v_gene: TRBV11-3; abundance: .; j_gene: TRBJ1-3; d_gene: .; CDR3aa: CASSGSGNTIYF; CDR3nt: TGTGCCAGCTCCGGGTCTGGAAACACCATATATTTT
v_gene: TRBV30; abundance: .; j_gene: TRBJ1-6; d_gene: .; CDR3aa: CAWSVGTGGSPLHF; CDR3nt: TGTGCCTGGAGTGTAGGGACGGGCGGTTCACCCCTCCACTTT
v_gene: TRBV29-1; abundance: .; j_gene: TRBJ1-1; d_gene: .; CDR3aa: CSVDLITEAFF; CDR3nt: TGCAGCGTTGATTTAATCACTGAAGCTTTCTTT
v_gene: TRBV5-1; abundance: .; j_gene: TRBJ1-2; d_gene: .; CDR3aa: CASSLDSNYGYTF; CDR3nt: TGCGCCAGCAGTCTCGACAGCAACTATGGCTACACCTTC